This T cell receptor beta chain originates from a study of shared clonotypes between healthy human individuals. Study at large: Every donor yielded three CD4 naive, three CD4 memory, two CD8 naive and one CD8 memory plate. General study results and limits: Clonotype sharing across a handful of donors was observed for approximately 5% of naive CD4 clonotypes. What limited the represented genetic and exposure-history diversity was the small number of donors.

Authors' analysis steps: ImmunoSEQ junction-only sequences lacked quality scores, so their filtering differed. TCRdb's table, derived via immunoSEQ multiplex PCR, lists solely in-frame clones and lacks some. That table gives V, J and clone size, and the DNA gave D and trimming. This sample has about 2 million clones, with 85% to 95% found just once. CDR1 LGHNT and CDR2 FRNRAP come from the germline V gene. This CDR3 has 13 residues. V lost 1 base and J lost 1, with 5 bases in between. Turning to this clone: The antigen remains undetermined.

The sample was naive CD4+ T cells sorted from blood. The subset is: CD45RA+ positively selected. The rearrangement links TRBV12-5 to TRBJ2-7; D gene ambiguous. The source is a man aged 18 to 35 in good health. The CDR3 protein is CASGLGKSYEQYF. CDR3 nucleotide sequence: TGTGCTAGTGGTTTGGGCAAATCCTACGAGCAGTACTTC.